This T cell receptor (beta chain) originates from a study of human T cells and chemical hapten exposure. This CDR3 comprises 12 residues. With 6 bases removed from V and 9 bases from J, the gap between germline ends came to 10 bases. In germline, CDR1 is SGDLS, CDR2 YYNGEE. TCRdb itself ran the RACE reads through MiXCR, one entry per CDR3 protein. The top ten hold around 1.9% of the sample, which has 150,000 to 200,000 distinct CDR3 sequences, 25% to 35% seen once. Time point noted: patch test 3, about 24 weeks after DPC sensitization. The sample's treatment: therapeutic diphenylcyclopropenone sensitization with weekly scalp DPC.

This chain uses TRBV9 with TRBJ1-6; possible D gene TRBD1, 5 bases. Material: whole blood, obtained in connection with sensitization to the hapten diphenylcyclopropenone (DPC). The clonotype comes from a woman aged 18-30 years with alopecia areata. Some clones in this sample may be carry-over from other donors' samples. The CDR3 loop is CASNDGASPLHF. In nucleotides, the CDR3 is TGTGCCAGCAATGACGGGGCTTCACCCCTCCACTTT.